The 16 T cell receptor beta chains below all came from one sample that was sequenced in a study of spatial heterogeneity in lung cancer. Time point specified: sample taken at primary tumor resection. Using its own MiXCR run on the 5' RACE reads, TCRdb lists one record per CDR3 protein. This sample has about 5,000 distinct CDR3 sequences, with about 3.9% found just once. The material was normal lung tissue next to the tumor, obtained at surgery. These receptors all stem from a male donor with early-stage non-small cell lung cancer.

Judged by abundance, this clonotype is large. This rearrangement joins TRBV5-6 to TRBJ2-3; D not certain. The CDR3 runs to 12 residues. CDR1 is SGHDT and CDR2 is YYEEEE in the germline V gene. V lost 0 bases and J lost 5, with 4 bases in between. The CDR3 sequence: CASSLGKDTQYF. For the CDR3, the DNA is TGTGCCAGCAGCTTGGGTAAAGATACGCAGTATTTT.

This clonotype was detected ten times or more. The chain recombines TRBV9 with TRBJ2-1, with no clear D. Germline V gives CDR1 SGDLS, CDR2 YYNGEE. This CDR3 spans 11 amino acids. Trimming shortened V by 0 bases and J by 8 bases, and 3 bases separated the two germline ends. CDR3 loop: CASSVEDEQFF. The CDR3, as DNA: TGTGCCAGCAGCGTAGAAGATGAGCAGTTCTTC.

Relative to its sample, this clonotype is medium-sized. The chain has TRBV29-1 and TRBJ1-5; 9 bases match TRBD1. The V gene end was trimmed by 6 bases and the J gene end by 4 bases; junction bases not matched to a gene: 7. This CDR3 spans 14 amino acids. CDR1 is SQVTM, CDR2 ANQGSEA, per germline. CDR3 protein: CSVTAGTGNQPQHF. The CDR3 DNA reads as TGCAGCGTGACAGCCGGGACAGGGAATCAGCCCCAGCATTTT. The whole variable domain, filled in from reference TRBV29-1 and TRBJ1-5, reads SAVISQKPSRDICQRGTSLTIQCQVDSQVTMMFWYRQQPGQSLTLIATANQGSEATYESGFVIDKFPISRPNLTFSTLTVSNMSPEDSSIYLCSVTAGTGNQPQHFGDGTRLSIL.

This clonotype came up many times. The J gene is TRBJ1-2, the V gene TRBV27, with D unclear. The CDR3 length is 14 residues. Germline CDR1 and CDR2: MNHEY and SMNVEV (reference sequence). V was shortened by 4 bases and J by 0 bases, with 9 bases between the two germline ends. The CDR3 sequence is CASSSGWANYGYTF. Here the CDR3 DNA reads TGTGCCAGCAGTTCCGGGTGGGCTAACTATGGCTACACCTTC.

This clonotype was observed at least ten times. This chain joins TRBV3-1 and TRBJ1-1, with D unclear. The V gene's germline CDR1 is LGHDT and CDR2 YNNKEL (reference sequence). This CDR3 comprises 13 residues. V shed 5 bases and J shed 3 bases, with 10 bases lying between them. In DNA, the CDR3 is TGTGCCAGCAGCAAAAGCAGCGACACTGAAGCTTTCTTT. Its translation is CASSKSSDTEAFF.

Relative to its sample, this clonotype is medium-sized. The CDR3 coding sequence is TGTGCCAGCAGTTTAACAGGGGTCTATGGCTACACCTTC. It translates to CASSLTGVYGYTF. The V and J genes are TRBV12-3 or TRBV12-4 and TRBJ1-2; 7 positions agree with TRBD1. This CDR3 has 13 amino acids. Losses at the gene ends were 2 bases for V and 4 bases for J; bases not matched to a gene: 1.

This clonotype came up many times. The chain has TRBV20-1 and TRBJ1-5; D may be TRBD1 (6 bases). The ends were cut back, 3 bases at V and 0 bases at J, with 12 bases in the middle. Germline CDR1 reads DFQATT; CDR2 reads SNEGSKA (reference sequence). This CDR3 is built from 15 residues. Here the CDR3 DNA reads TGCAGTGCTAGTCCTACAGGGTATAGCAATCAGCCCCAGCATTTT. This translates into CSASPTGYSNQPQHF.

This clonotype has at least ten counts. V usage is TRBV29-1 and J usage is TRBJ2-1; D is possibly TRBD1 (5 bases). Trimming left V 2 bases short and J 9 bases short, with 11 bases between. The CDR3 consists of 12 residues. The germline V gene encodes CDR1 SQVTM and CDR2 ANQGSEA. The CDR3 DNA is TGCAGCGTTGAATACAGGTTTGGTGAGCAGTTCTTC. Translated: CSVEYRFGEQFF.

This clonotype is medium-sized in the sample. The chain couples TRBV12-3 or TRBV12-4 to TRBJ2-5; D not certain. This CDR3 spans 13 amino acids. V lost 1 base and J 1 base, leaving 4 bases between the germline ends. The chain's CDR3 is CASSLEAQETQYF. Written as DNA, the CDR3 is TGTGCCAGCAGTTTAGAGGCCCAAGAGACCCAGTACTTC.

The sample holds many counts of this clonotype. The genes are TRBV7-3 and TRBJ1-2; TRBD1 agrees at 8 bases. The CDR3 totals 14 residues. Losses at the gene ends were 3 bases for V and 8 bases for J; bases not matched to a gene: 8. The V gene's germline CDR1 is SGHTA and CDR2 FQGTGA. CDR3: CASSFQGASLGYTF. CDR3 DNA: TGTGCCAGCAGCTTCCAGGGGGCGTCTTTAGGCTACACCTTC.

The chain recombines TRBV29-1 with TRBJ2-1, with 8 positions matching TRBD2. Losses at the gene ends were 2 bases for V and 4 bases for J; bases not matched to a gene: 4. The germline CDR1 and CDR2 sequences are SQVTM and ANQGSEA. The CDR3 loop spans 14 amino acids. CDR3 loop: CSVEKRGIYNEQFF. CDR3 nucleotide sequence: TGCAGCGTTGAAAAGCGGGGGATTTACAATGAGCAGTTCTTC.

This clonotype has more than one count but fewer than ten. The chain uses TRBV5-8 and TRBJ1-2; D possibly corresponds to TRBD1 (5 bases). V was shortened by 4 bases and J by 4 bases, with 8 bases between the two germline ends. The CDR3 covers 12 residues. Germline values: CDR1 SGHTS, CDR2 YDEGEE. The chain's CDR3 is CASSLQGYGYTF. The CDR3 DNA sequence: TGTGCCAGCAGCCTCCAGGGCTATGGCTACACCTTC.

This clonotype is labeled medium-sized. The V and J genes are TRBV2 and TRBJ2-1; 7 bases agree with TRBD2. This CDR3 contains 16 residues. The V gene's germline CDR1 is SNHLY and CDR2 FYNNEI. The V and J ends lost 2 bases and 3 bases, in that order; junction bases with no gene match: 7. DNA of the CDR3: TGTGCCAGCAGTGAATCCATGACGGGGGGCTACAATGAGCAGTTCTTC. This sequence encodes CASSESMTGGYNEQFF. The whole variable domain, remainder taken from reference TRBV2 and TRBJ2-1, is EPEVTQTPSHQVTQMGQEVILRCVPISNHLYFYWYRQILGQKVEFLVSFYNNEISEKSEIFDDQFSVERPDGSNFTLKIRSTKLEDSAMYFCASSESMTGGYNEQFFGPGTRLTVL.

The sample holds many counts of this clonotype. The chain is built from TRBV19 and TRBJ1-3, with a tentative D call TRBD1 (6 bases). CDR3 length: 18 residues. The germline gives CDR1 LNHDA, CDR2 SQIVND (reference sequence). Trimming shortened V by 5 bases and J by 0 bases, and 20 bases separated the two germline ends. The CDR3 DNA reads as TGTGCCAGTAGTCCCGGTCGCAGGGGCCTTAACTCTGGAAACACCATATATTTT. Its protein product is CASSPGRRGLNSGNTIYF.

This chain links TRBV6-1 with TRBJ1-2, with D perhaps TRBD1 (6 bases). Trimming cost V 5 bases and J 1 base, with 14 bases left between them. In germline, CDR1 is MNHNS, CDR2 SASEGT. The CDR3 is 15 residues long. The CDR3 region is CASSLSKGGNYGYTF. CDR3 sequence (DNA): TGTGCCAGCAGTCTCTCGAAAGGGGGTAACTATGGCTACACCTTC.

In this sample, this clonotype turned up many times. This chain joins TRBV12-3 or TRBV12-4 and TRBJ2-5; D gene ambiguous. V lost 3 bases and J lost 3, with 11 bases in between. The CDR3 loop spans 14 amino acids. CDR3 in amino acids: CASSFVTDEETQYF. The CDR3 DNA reads as TGTGCCAGCAGTTTCGTGACGGACGAAGAGACCCAGTACTTC.